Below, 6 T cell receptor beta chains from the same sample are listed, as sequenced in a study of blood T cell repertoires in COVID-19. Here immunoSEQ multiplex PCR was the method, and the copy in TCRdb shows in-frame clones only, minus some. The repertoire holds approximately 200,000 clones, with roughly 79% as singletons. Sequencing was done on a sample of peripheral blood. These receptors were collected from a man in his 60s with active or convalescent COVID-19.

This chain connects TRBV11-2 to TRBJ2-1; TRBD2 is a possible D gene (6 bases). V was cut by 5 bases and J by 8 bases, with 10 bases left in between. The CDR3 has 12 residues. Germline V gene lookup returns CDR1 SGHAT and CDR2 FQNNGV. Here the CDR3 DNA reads TGTGCCAGCAGCCCGGGAGTCGATGAGCAGTTCTTC. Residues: CASSPGVDEQFF.

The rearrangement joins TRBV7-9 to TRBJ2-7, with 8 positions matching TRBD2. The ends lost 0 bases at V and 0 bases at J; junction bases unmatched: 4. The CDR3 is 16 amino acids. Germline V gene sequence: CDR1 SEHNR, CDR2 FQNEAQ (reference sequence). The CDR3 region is CASSLASSGSSYEQYF. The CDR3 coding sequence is TGTGCCAGCAGCTTAGCCTCTAGCGGGTCCTCCTACGAGCAGTACTTC.

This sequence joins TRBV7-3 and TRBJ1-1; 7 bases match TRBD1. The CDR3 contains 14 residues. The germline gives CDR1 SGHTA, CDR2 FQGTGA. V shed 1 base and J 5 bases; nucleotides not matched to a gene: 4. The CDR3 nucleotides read TGTGCCAGCAGCTTAAGACAGGGTGAAACTGAAGCTTTCTTT. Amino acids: CASSLRQGETEAFF.

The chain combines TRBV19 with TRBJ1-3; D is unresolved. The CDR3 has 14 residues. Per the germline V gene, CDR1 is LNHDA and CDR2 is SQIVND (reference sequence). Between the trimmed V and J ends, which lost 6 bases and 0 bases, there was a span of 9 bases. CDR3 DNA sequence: TGTGCCAGTAGGAACCCGAGCTCTGGAAACACCATATATTTT. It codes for CASRNPSSGNTIYF.

The CDR3 loop reads CASSMDSNSPLHF. The CDR3 DNA reads TGTGCCAGCAGTATGGACAGTAATTCACCCCTCCACTTT. The chain joins TRBV12-3 or TRBV12-4 to TRBJ1-6; D is possibly TRBD1 (6 bases). V lost 5 bases and J 6 bases, leaving 8 bases between the germline ends. The CDR3 has 13 amino acids.

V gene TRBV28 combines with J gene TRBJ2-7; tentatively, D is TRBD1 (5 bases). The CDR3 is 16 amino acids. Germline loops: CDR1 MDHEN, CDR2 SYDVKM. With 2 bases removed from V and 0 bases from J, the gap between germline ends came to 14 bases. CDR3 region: CASSLTPQENSYEQYF. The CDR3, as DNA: TGTGCCAGCAGTTTAACCCCACAGGAAAACTCCTACGAGCAGTACTTC. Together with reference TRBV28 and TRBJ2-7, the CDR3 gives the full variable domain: DVKVTQSSRYLVKRTGEKVFLECVQDMDHENMFWYRQDPGLGLRLIYFSYDVKMKEKGDIPEGYSVSREKKERFSLILESASTNQTSMYLCASSLTPQENSYEQYFGPGTRLTVT.